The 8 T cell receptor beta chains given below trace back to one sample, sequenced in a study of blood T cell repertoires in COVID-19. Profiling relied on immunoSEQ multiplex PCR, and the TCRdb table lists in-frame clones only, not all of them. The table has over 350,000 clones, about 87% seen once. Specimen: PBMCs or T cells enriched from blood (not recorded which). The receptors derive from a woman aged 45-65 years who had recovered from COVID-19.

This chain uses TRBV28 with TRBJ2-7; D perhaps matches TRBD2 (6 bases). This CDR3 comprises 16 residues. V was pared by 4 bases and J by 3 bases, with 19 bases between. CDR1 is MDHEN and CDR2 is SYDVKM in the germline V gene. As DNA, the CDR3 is TGTGCCAGCAGTTCGCCCTCGGGAGCGTACCACTACGAGCAGTACTTC. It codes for CASSSPSGAYHYEQYF.

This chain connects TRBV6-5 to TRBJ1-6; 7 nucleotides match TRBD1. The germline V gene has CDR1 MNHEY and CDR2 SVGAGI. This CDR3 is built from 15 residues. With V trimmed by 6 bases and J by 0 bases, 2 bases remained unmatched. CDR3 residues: CASRYRGSYNSPLHF. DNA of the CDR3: TGTGCCAGCAGATACAGGGGCTCCTATAATTCACCCCTCCACTTT.

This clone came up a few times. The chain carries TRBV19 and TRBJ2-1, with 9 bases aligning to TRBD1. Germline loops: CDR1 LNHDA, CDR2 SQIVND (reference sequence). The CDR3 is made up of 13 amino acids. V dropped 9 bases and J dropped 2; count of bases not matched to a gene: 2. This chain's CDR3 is CASRDRAYNEQFF. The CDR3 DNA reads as TGTGCCAGCCGGGACAGGGCCTACAATGAGCAGTTCTTC.

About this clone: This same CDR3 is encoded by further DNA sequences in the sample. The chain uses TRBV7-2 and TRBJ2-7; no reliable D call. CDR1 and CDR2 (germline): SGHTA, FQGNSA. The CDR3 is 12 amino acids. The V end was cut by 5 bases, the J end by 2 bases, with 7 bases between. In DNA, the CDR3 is TGTGCCAGCAGCCCCGGTGCCTACGAGCAGTACTTC. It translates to CASSPGAYEQYF.

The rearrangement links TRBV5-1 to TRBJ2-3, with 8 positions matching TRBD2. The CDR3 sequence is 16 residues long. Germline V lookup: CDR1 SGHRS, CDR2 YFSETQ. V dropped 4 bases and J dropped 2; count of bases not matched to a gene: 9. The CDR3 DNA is TGCGCCAGCAGCCCAAGTGCCGGACTAGCCACAGATACGCAGTATTTT. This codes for CASSPSAGLATDTQYF. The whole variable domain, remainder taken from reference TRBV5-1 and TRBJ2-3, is KAGVTQTPRYLIKTRGQQVTLSCSPISGHRSVSWYQQTPGQGLQFLFEYFSETQRNKGNFPGRFSGRQFSNSRSEMNVSTLELGDSALYLCASSPSAGLATDTQYFGPGTRLTVL.

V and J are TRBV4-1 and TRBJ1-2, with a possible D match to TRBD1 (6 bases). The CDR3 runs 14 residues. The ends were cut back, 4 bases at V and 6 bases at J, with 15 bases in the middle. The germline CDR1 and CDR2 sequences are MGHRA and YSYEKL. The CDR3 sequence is CASSPGLGGHGYTF. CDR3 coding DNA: TGCGCCAGCAGCCCTGGATTGGGGGGGCATGGCTACACCTTC.

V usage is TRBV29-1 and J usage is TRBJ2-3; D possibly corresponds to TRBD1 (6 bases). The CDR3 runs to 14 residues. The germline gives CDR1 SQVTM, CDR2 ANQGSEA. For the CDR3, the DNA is TGCACCTATGGGGAAGGGGGATACACAGATACGCAGTATTTT. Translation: CTYGEGGYTDTQYF.

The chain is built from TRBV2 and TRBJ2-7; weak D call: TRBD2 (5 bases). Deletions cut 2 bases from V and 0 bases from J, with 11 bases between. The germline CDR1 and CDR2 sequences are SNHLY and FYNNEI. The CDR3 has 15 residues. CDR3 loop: CASSERGRDSYEQYF. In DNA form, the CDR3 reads TGTGCCAGCAGTGAAAGAGGGCGCGACTCCTACGAGCAGTACTTC.